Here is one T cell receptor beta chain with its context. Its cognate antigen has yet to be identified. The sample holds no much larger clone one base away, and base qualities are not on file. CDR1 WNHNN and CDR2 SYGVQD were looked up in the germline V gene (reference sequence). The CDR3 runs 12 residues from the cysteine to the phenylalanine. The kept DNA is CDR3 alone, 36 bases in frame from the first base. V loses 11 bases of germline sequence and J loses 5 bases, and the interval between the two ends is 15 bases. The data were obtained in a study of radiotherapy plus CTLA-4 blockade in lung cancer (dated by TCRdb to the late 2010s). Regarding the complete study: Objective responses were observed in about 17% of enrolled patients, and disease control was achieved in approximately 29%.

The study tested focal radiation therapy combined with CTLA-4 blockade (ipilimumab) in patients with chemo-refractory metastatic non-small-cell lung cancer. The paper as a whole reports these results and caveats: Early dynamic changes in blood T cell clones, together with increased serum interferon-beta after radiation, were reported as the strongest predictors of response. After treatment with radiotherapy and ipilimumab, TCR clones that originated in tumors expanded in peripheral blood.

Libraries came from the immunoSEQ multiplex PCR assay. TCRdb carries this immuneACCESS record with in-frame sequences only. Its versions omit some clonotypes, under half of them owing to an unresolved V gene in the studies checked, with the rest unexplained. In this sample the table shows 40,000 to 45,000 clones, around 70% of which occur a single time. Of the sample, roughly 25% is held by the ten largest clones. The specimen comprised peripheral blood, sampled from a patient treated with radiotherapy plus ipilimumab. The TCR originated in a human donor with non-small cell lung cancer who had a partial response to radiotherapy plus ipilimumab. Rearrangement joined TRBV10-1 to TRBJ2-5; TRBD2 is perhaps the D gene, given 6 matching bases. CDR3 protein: CAGKKAGETQYF. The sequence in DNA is TGCGCCGGAAAGAAGGCGGGGGAGACCCAGTACTTC.